This TCR beta chain appears in the sequencing data of a study of shared clonotypes between healthy human individuals. TCRdb's table, derived via immunoSEQ multiplex PCR, lists solely in-frame clones and lacks some. Here the sample spans some 2,100,000 clones, about 93% being singletons. After removal of 3 bases from V and 8 bases from J, the junction contained 9 bases not matched to a gene. The CDR3 sequence is 16 residues long. Germline-derived CDR1 and CDR2 are LGHNA and YNFKEQ. Cells designated naive CD8 were CD45RO-negative and were positively selected for CCR7, with terminally differentiated effector memory CD45RA+ cells excluded.

The sample was naive CD8+ T cells from PBMCs. The chain couples TRBV4-2 to TRBJ2-1; TRBD2 aligns across 11 bases. This TCR came from a man younger than 30 in good health. Some clones in this sample may be carry-over from other donors' samples. The chain's CDR3 is CASSQNSGRAGDEQFF. CDR3 in DNA: TGTGCCAGCAGCCAGAATAGCGGGAGGGCCGGCGATGAGCAGTTCTTC.